One and the same sample provided the 26 T cell receptor beta chains below, sequenced in a study of blood T cells in healthy people across ages. Primers used in a second PCR of roughly 7 to 12 cycles were a sample-barcoded 5' primer and a J-beta primer mix. TCRdb independently ran MiXCR on the 5' RACE reads; one entry per CDR3 protein. The data show 550,000 to 700,000 distinct CDR3 sequences, approximately 25% seen once. Sequenced material: blood. The receptors come from a woman in her 70s in good health.

This clonotype was detected a few times. The chain employs TRBV27 and TRBJ1-1; the D gene is possibly TRBD1 (5 bases). This CDR3 comprises 14 residues. CDR1 and CDR2 (germline): MNHEY, SMNVEV (reference sequence). The ends were cut back, 6 bases at V and 6 bases at J, with 17 bases in the middle. CDR3 region: CASSRGAETAEAFF. CDR3 nucleotide sequence: TGTGCCAGCAGCCGGGGCGCGGAGACTGCTGAAGCTTTCTTT.

This clonotype was seen more than once but under ten times. The V call is TRBV3-1, the J call TRBJ2-5; D unresolved. The J call may be incorrect, as the DNA end agrees better with TRBJ2-7. Germline lookup yields CDR1 LGHDT and CDR2 YNNKEL (reference sequence). The CDR3 extends over 14 amino acids. The CDR3 DNA reads as TGTGCCAGCAGCCACCACGGACCCTACGACGAGCAGTACTTC. This encodes CASSHHGPYDEQYF.

The chain carries TRBV6-2 or TRBV6-3 and TRBJ2-5; no clear D gene. The better agreement between TRBJ2-7 and the DNA end casts doubt on the J call. Germline CDR1 MNHEY, CDR2 SVGEGT. The CDR3 consists of 14 residues. CDR3 in DNA: TGTGCCAGCAGTTACCACGACGGATACTACGAGCAGTACGTC. Residues: CASSYHDGYYEQYV.

The chain joins TRBV6-1 to TRBJ2-7, with TRBD2 matching over 9 bases. The CDR3 runs 14 residues. V dropped 7 bases and J dropped 4; count of bases not matched to a gene: 8. CDR1 and CDR2 (germline): MNHNS, SASEGT. The CDR3, as DNA: TGTGCCAGCAACGGCGGGGGGGCATTATACGAGCAGTACTTC. Its translation is CASNGGGALYEQYF.

This chain links TRBV29-1 with TRBJ2-7, with 7 bases fitting TRBD2. This CDR3 has 13 residues. The V gene end was trimmed by 3 bases and the J gene end by 0 bases; junction bases not matched to a gene: 2. Per the germline V gene, CDR1 is SQVTM and CDR2 is ANQGSEA. CDR3 sequence: CSVDGGGSYEQYF. The CDR3 DNA reads TGCAGCGTTGACGGCGGGGGCTCCTACGAGCAGTACTTC.

The chain couples TRBV20-1 to TRBJ1-1, with D uncertain. The germline gives CDR1 DFQATT, CDR2 SNEGSKA (reference sequence). The CDR3 consists of 11 residues. Trimming removed 0 bases at V and 11 bases at J, with 10 bases between. This chain's CDR3 is CSARDRLEAFF. The CDR3 bases are TGCAGTGCTAGAGACCGATTGGAGGCTTTCTTT.

This rearrangement joins TRBV7-2 to TRBJ2-5, with D unresolved. The CDR3 has 13 residues. The V and J ends lost 1 base and 7 bases respectively, with 10 bases between them. Germline CDR1 is SGHTA and CDR2 is FQGNSA. This chain's CDR3 is CASSLDPARTQYF. The CDR3 bases are TGTGCCAGCAGCTTAGACCCCGCGCGGACCCAGTACTTC.

The J gene is TRBJ2-3, the V gene TRBV9; 11 nucleotides line up with TRBD2. Germline V gives CDR1 SGDLS, CDR2 YYNGEE. J lost 5 bases, V lost 0 bases, and 5 bases had no gene match. CDR3 length: 16 residues. The DNA of the CDR3 is TGTGCCAGCAGCGTAGCTAGCGGGGGGATCCAAGATACGCAGTATTTT. Translating it yields CASSVASGGIQDTQYF.

The chain is built from TRBV4-2 and TRBJ2-1; 9 bases line up with TRBD1. Germline-derived CDR1 and CDR2 are LGHNA and YNFKEQ. The CDR3 loop spans 15 amino acids. Germline trimming cut 1 base from V and 5 bases from J; bases unmatched to any gene: 3. CDR3: CASSQGDREDNEQFF. CDR3 bases: TGTGCCAGCAGCCAAGGGGACAGGGAAGACAATGAGCAGTTCTTC.

This clonotype was detected a few times. A read error is likely, as this CDR3 ends without the conserved phenylalanine or tryptophan. V and J are TRBV7-9 and TRBJ2-5; either TRBD1 or TRBD2 may supply D (5 bases each). Deletions cut 5 bases from V and 5 bases from J, with 18 bases between. The CDR3 covers 15 residues. Germline V gives CDR1 SEHNR, CDR2 FQNEAQ (reference sequence). CDR3 residues: CASSLLGTFTETQYL. The CDR3, as DNA: TGTGCCAGCAGCCTACTCGGGACCTTCACGGAGACCCAGTACCTC.

V is TRBV20-1 and J is TRBJ1-2; tentatively, D is TRBD1 (5 bases). V was trimmed by 0 bases and J by 6 bases, leaving 8 bases between them. CDR1 and CDR2 (germline): DFQATT, SNEGSKA (reference sequence). This CDR3 is built from 12 residues. Here the CDR3 DNA reads TGCAGTGCTAGAGACGCAGGGAATGGCTACACCTTC. It codes for CSARDAGNGYTF.

The CDR3 protein is CASRNEPGLKPFF. The DNA of the CDR3 is TGTGCCAGCAGGAACGAGCCTGGCCTGAAGCCTTTCTTT. The genes are TRBV6-1 and TRBJ1-1, with no clear D. Per germline, CDR1 MNHNS and CDR2 SASEGT. Trimming removed 6 bases from V and 12 bases from J, with 20 bases in between. The CDR3 has 13 amino acids.

The chain combines TRBV7-2 with TRBJ2-1, with 8 bases lining up with TRBD2. Per the germline V gene, CDR1 is SGHTA and CDR2 is FQGNSA. The CDR3 extends over 16 amino acids. The junction had 6 bases not matched to a gene; V was cut back by 2 bases and J by 3 bases. CDR3 bases: TGTGCCAGCAGCTTACGGGGGCGGGGGGACTACAATGAGCAGTTCTTC. Its translation: CASSLRGRGDYNEQFF.

The chain links TRBV20-1 to TRBJ1-1, with D possibly being TRBD1 (6 bases). Trimming left V 3 bases short and J 4 bases short, with 15 bases between. The CDR3 is 14 residues long. Germline CDR1 reads DFQATT; CDR2 reads SNEGSKA (reference sequence). The DNA for the CDR3 is TGCAGTGCTAGCCACCCACAGGGTAGCACTGAAGCTTTCTTT. Protein sequence: CSASHPQGSTEAFF.

This clonotype was seen more than once but under ten times. V usage is TRBV20-1 and J usage is TRBJ2-5, with D perhaps matching TRBD2 (6 bases). CDR3 length: 13 residues. V lost 6 bases and J lost 3, with 14 bases in between. The germline CDR1 and CDR2 sequences are DFQATT and SNEGSKA (reference sequence). The chain's CDR3 is CSAVGLEEETQYF. The CDR3 coding sequence is TGCAGTGCCGTGGGACTGGAAGAAGAGACCCAGTACTTC.

This clonotype came up a few times. The V gene is TRBV18, the J gene TRBJ2-1; D might be TRBD2 (5 bases). The CDR3 is made up of 17 amino acids. V was cut by 0 bases and J by 0 bases, with 12 bases left in between. Germline CDR1 and CDR2: KGHSH and LQKENI. The CDR3 region is CASSPPRLSRSYNEQFF. The CDR3 nucleotides read TGTGCCAGCTCACCACCCCGACTATCCCGCTCCTACAATGAGCAGTTCTTC.

This clonotype has only a few counts. This sequence joins TRBV20-1 and TRBJ1-3, with D uncertain. The CDR3 totals 14 residues. Looked up from germline, CDR1 is DFQATT and CDR2 is SNEGSKA (reference sequence). The V and J ends lost 6 bases and 0 bases respectively, with 12 bases between them. DNA for the CDR3: TGCAGTGCAGGGAAGACCCACTCTGGAAACACCATATATTTT. It specifies CSAGKTHSGNTIYF.

This clonotype has a count of ten or more. This chain joins TRBV5-1 and TRBJ2-5; no clear D gene. The CDR3 is 13 residues long. Germline CDR1 reads SGHRS; CDR2 reads YFSETQ. The V end was cut by 2 bases, the J end by 2 bases, with 7 bases between. CDR3 sequence: CASSLPVQETQYF. Here the CDR3 DNA reads TGCGCCAGCAGCTTACCCGTTCAAGAGACCCAGTACTTC.

This clonotype has more than one count but fewer than ten. This is likely a read error, given that the CDR3 carries no conserved phenylalanine or tryptophan at its end. The chain carries TRBV7-2 and TRBJ1-6; D remains unclear. CDR3 size: 13 residues. Germline lookup yields CDR1 SGHTA and CDR2 FQGNSA. Trimming cost V 4 bases and J 0 bases, with 1 base left between them. CDR3 residues: CASSSSYNSPLHL. DNA for the CDR3: TGTGCCAGCAGCTCCTCCTATAATTCACCCCTCCACCTT.

This chain joins TRBV7-9 and TRBJ1-4; D remains ambiguous. CDR3 size: 12 residues. Germline V CDR1 and CDR2: SEHNR, FQNEAQ (reference sequence). Trimming took off 3 bases at V and 8 bases at J, with 7 bases between the two ends. The CDR3: CASSLGKEKLFF. In nucleotides, the CDR3 is TGTGCCAGCAGCTTGGGAAAGGAAAAACTGTTTTTT.

The rearrangement joins TRBV19 to TRBJ1-2, with TRBD1 identical over 7 bases. With V trimmed by 6 bases and J by 6 bases, 4 bases remained unmatched. The CDR3 is made up of 12 amino acids. CDR1 and CDR2 from the germline V gene are LNHDA and SQIVND (reference sequence). Here the CDR3 reads CASRRQGDGYTF. CDR3 DNA sequence: TGTGCCAGTAGGAGACAGGGTGATGGCTACACCTTC.

The CDR3: CASSIVSRETQYF. The DNA of the CDR3 is TGTGCCAGTAGTATAGTGTCTCGGGAGACCCAGTACTTC. The rearrangement links TRBV19 to TRBJ2-5, with no clear D. Trimming took 1 base from V and 5 from J, leaving 8 bases between them. From germline, CDR1 is LNHDA and CDR2 SQIVND (reference sequence). The CDR3 extends over 13 amino acids.

For the CDR3, the DNA is TGTGCCAGCAGCTTCACCAGACTCGATACGCAGTATTTT. Translating it yields CASSFTRLDTQYF. The chain is built from TRBV11-2 and TRBJ2-3; D is ambiguous. This CDR3 has 13 amino acids. Germline lookup yields CDR1 SGHAT and CDR2 FQNNGV. The V gene lost 3 bases and the J gene lost 6 bases, with 10 bases spanning the gap. Supplemented by reference TRBV11-2 and TRBJ2-3, the full variable domain reads EAGVAQSPRYKIIEKRQSVAFWCNPISGHATLYWYQQILGQGPKLLIQFQNNGVVDDSQLPKDRFSAERLKGVDSTLKIQPAKLEDSAVYLCASSFTRLDTQYFGPGTRLTVL.

Many counts were recorded for this clonotype. Compared with germline, one end of the junction differs, possibly owing to a read error. The chain is built from TRBV28 and TRBJ2-5; a weak D match, TRBD2 (6 bases). This CDR3 comprises 14 residues. Germline CDR1 MDHEN, CDR2 SYDVKM. CDR3 protein: CASSEAGYQETQYF. The CDR3, as DNA: TGTGCCAGCAGTGAGGCGGGGTACCAGGAGACCCAGTACTTC.

The gene calls are TRBV7-2 and TRBJ2-5; tentatively, D is TRBD1 (6 bases). Germline CDR1 SGHTA, CDR2 FQGNSA. The CDR3 is 16 residues long. The V end lost 4 bases, the J end lost 7 bases, and 22 bases lay between the germline ends. The DNA for the CDR3 is TGTGCCAGCAGCTCCGCATCTTCCAGGGGCGGAGGGACCCAGTACTTC. Translated: CASSSASSRGGGTQYF.

The CDR3 nucleotides read TGTGCCAGCAGCTTAGTTCCAGTTAGCTACACCTTC. It encodes CASSLVPVSYTF. The chain recombines TRBV7-2 with TRBJ1-2; no clear D gene. V lost 1 base and J 9 bases, leaving 9 bases between the germline ends. CDR3 length equals 12 residues. Germline V gene lookup returns CDR1 SGHTA and CDR2 FQGNSA.